This TCR beta chain derives from a study of cytomegalovirus exposure and HLA in healthy donors. Overall study results and limits: Common viral pathogens seemed to be connected with several of the most significant clusters, according to a later analysis. The authors listed around 150 TCR beta chains as cytomegalovirus-associated. A later analysis reportedly found that, within productive TCRs, an Asian-associated ancestry cluster had fewer N-insertions than the mean observed across the approximately 700 donors.

Healthy bone marrow donors supplied every sample. PCR was performed using 60 Vbeta and 13 Jbeta primers. Here immunoSEQ multiplex PCR was the method, and the copy in TCRdb shows in-frame clones only, minus some. The repertoire holds under 150,000 clones, approximately 64% seen once, with 2.4% in the top ten. A note on this clone: Its antigen remains unknown.

V trimming: 5 bases; J trimming: 7 bases; junction bases outside the gene matches: 14. Germline V gene data show CDR1 as SEHNR and CDR2 as FQNEAQ (reference sequence). This CDR3 region has 16 residues. The genes are TRBV7-9 and TRBJ2-1; 7 bases are shared with TRBD2. The TCR was taken from a woman between 35 and 50 years old in good health and CMV-seronegative. Sequencing was performed on PBMCs. The CDR3 DNA reads TGTGCCAGCAGCCCACCCAACTTTGGGACTACGAATGAGCAGTTCTTC. As protein: CASSPPNFGTTNEQFF.